This entry features one T cell receptor beta chain sequence. Antigen: not known. Produced via immunoSEQ multiplex PCR; TCRdb's table is partial and in-frame only. This repertoire shows fewer than 150,000 clones, approximately 90% found once; its top ten account for roughly 4.4%. This sample stems from a study of cytomegalovirus exposure and HLA in healthy donors. Broader study findings: A few CMV-associated chains were confirmed in vitro to be specific for CMV antigens. Many donors carried some public TCRs, although rarity characterized most TCR sequences.

CDR3 length equals 14 residues. Trimming cost V 2 bases and J 2 bases; bases outside gene matches: 3. The germline V gene encodes CDR1 SGHTA and CDR2 FQGNSA. The chain carries TRBV7-2 and TRBJ2-7, with 7 positions matching TRBD2. The source material was PBMCs. The sequence came from a man between 18 and 35 years old in good health and CMV-seropositive. CDR3 in amino acids: CASSLLGTTYEQYF. In nucleotides, the CDR3 is TGTGCCAGCAGCTTACTTGGGACTACCTACGAGCAGTACTTC.